A selection of T cell receptor beta chains follows, all from one sample in a study of STAT3 mutations in large granular lymphocyte leukemia. TCRdb's copy holds only in-frame clones and misses some; the assay was immunoSEQ multiplex PCR. The data show some 31,000 clones, approximately 86% seen once. Sequencing was carried out using peripheral blood mononuclear cells. The receptors were gathered from a man aged 55-75 years with T-cell large granular lymphocyte leukemia. Some clones in this sample may be carry-over from other donors' samples. Each CDR3 is given with its conserved first and last residue. D genes are given only for firm matches. Only some rows state a clone size, as once, few, many or a class for expanded clones.

d_call	cdr3_length	clone_size	v_call	j_call	cdr3_nt	cdr3_aa
.	14	.	TRBV7-2	TRBJ2-3	TGTGCCAGCAGCTCCACAGGGTACCCAGATACGCAGTATTTT	CASSSTGYPDTQYF
.	15	.	TRBV6-1	TRBJ2-5	TGTGCCAGCGCCCGGGGCCCACCGATAATGGTGACCCAGTACTTC	CASARGPPIMVTQYF
TRBD1	22	.	TRBV5-1	TRBJ2-1	TGCGCCAGCAGCCTAAAGGGGATCGACAGGGGGTTACGACTAGGGGTTGTAAATGAGCAGTTCTTC	CASSLKGIDRGLRLGVVNEQFF
.	15	.	TRBV18	TRBJ2-5	TGTGCCAGCTCACCACCATCAAGGTCTCAAGAGACCCAGTACTTC	CASSPPSRSQETQYF
TRBD1	14	few	TRBV11-1	TRBJ2-7	TGTGCCAGCAGCTCGGACAGGGCCTCCTACGAGCAGTACTTC	CASSSDRASYEQYF
.	12	.	TRBV28	TRBJ1-2	TGTGCCAGCAGTCTACAGGGAGAAGGCTACACCTTC	CASSLQGEGYTF
TRBD1	13	.	TRBV28	TRBJ1-2	TGTGCCAGCAGCCTCGGACAGGGCGGTGGCTACACCTTC	CASSLGQGGGYTF
TRBD2	21	.	TRBV19	TRBJ2-1	TGTGCCAGTAGTATCGACTATTCCGGGACTAGCGGGAGGTTGTCCTACAATGAGCAGTTCTTC	CASSIDYSGTSGRLSYNEQFF
.	13	.	TRBV2	TRBJ1-2	TGTGCCAGCAGGCGGGACTCCGACTATGGCTACACCTTC	CASRRDSDYGYTF
.	13	.	TRBV2	TRBJ1-5	TGTGCCAGCAGTACAGGGAGAGATCAGCCCCAGCATTTT	CASSTGRDQPQHF
.	11	.	TRBV18	TRBJ2-7	TGTGCCAGCTCCCCAGGACACGAGCAGTACTTC	CASSPGHEQYF
.	12	once	TRBV29-1	TRBJ2-7	TGCAGTGCTGGCTGGGGACTTGGAGAGCAGTACTTC	CSAGWGLGEQYF
.	14	.	TRBV5-1	TRBJ2-5	TGCGCCAGCAGCCCTCTCGGACACCAAGAGACCCAGTACTTC	CASSPLGHQETQYF
TRBD1	17	medium-sized	TRBV7-9	TRBJ2-7	TGTGCCAGCAGCTTAGGACGAGGACAGGCCTTCCGTTGGAAGCAGTACTTC	CASSLGRGQAFRWKQYF
.	13	few	TRBV5-1	TRBJ1-1	TGCGCCAGCAGCTTGGATCCGCGCACTGAAGCTTTCTTT	CASSLDPRTEAFF
.	15	.	TRBV28	TRBJ2-7	TGTGCCAGCCGGGGGCTTGTGGGGATTGTCCACGAGCAGTACTTC	CASRGLVGIVHEQYF
TRBD2	15	.	TRBV18	TRBJ2-1	TGTGCCAGCTCACCGGGACTAGCGGGTTACAATGAGCAGTTCTTC	CASSPGLAGYNEQFF
.	15	.	TRBV9	TRBJ1-5	TGTGCCAGCAGCGTAGATGGGACAAGCAATCAGCCCCAGCATTTT	CASSVDGTSNQPQHF
.	13	.	TRBV30	TRBJ1-2	TGTGCCTGGAGCGGGGTTAGAGACTATGGCTACACCTTC	CAWSGVRDYGYTF
.	14	few	TRBV4-2	TRBJ1-5	TGTGCCAGCAGCCAAGGGGGGCAGGGCCAGCCCCAGCATTTT	CASSQGGQGQPQHF
TRBD2	16	.	TRBV7-2	TRBJ2-3	TGTGCCAGCAGCCTGAGACTAGCGGGAGTGGGAGATACGCAGTATTTT	CASSLRLAGVGDTQYF
.	14	.	TRBV7-2	TRBJ2-5	TGTGCCAGCAGCTTAGACCAAGGATGGGAGACCCAGTACTTC	CASSLDQGWETQYF
TRBD1	13	.	TRBV4-1	TRBJ1-1	TGCGCCAGCAGCCTGACAGGGGAAACTGAAGCTTTCTTT	CASSLTGETEAFF
TRBD1	15	.	TRBV6-1	TRBJ2-7	TGTGCCAGCAGTGGGCCGGGACAGGCCTTAATAGAGCAGTACTTC	CASSGPGQALIEQYF
.	14	.	TRBV6-5	TRBJ1-1	TGTGCCAGCAGTTTAGACCGCGTTAACACTGAAGCTTTCTTT	CASSLDRVNTEAFF
.	14	.	TRBV4-2	TRBJ1-5	TGTGCCAGCAGCCAAGATAGGGGCAGCCGGCCCCAGCATTTT	CASSQDRGSRPQHF
.	15	.	TRBV27	TRBJ1-1	TGTGCCAGCAGTTTATTTTCAGTCCGGGGAACTGAAGCTTTCTTT	CASSLFSVRGTEAFF
TRBD2	14	.	TRBV7-9	TRBJ2-1	TGTGCCACCCGACTAGCGGGGATCTACAATGAGCAGTTCTTC	CATRLAGIYNEQFF
.	16	.	TRBV7-8	TRBJ1-5	TGTGCCAGCAGCCCCCGGACAAGTATTAGCAATCAGCCCCAGCATTTT	CASSPRTSISNQPQHF
.	14	.	TRBV28	TRBJ1-2	TGTGCCAGCAGTCCACTCGGGACCTTCTATGGCTACACCTTC	CASSPLGTFYGYTF
TRBD1	16	.	TRBV4-2	TRBJ1-3	TGTGCCAGCAGCCAACCGAGGACAGGGTTTGGAAACACCATATATTTT	CASSQPRTGFGNTIYF